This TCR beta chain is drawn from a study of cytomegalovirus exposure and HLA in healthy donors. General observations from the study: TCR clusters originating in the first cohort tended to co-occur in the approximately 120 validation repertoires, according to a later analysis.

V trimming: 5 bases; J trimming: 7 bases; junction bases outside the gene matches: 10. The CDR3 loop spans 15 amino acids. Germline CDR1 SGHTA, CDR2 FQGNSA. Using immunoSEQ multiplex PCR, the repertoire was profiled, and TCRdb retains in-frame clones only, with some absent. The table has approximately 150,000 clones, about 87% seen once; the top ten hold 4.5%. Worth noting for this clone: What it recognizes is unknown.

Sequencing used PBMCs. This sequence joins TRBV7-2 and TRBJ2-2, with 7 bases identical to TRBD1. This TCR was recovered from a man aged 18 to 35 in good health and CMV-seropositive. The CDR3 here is CASSLYGTEIGELFF. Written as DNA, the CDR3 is TGTGCCAGCAGCCTTTATGGGACAGAAATCGGGGAGCTGTTTTTT.